The 5 T cell receptor beta chains below were found in one sample sequenced in a study of blood T cells in healthy people across ages. The use of a sample-barcoded 5' primer and a J-beta primer mix characterized a second PCR of roughly 6 to 11 cycles. TCRdb reprocessed the 5' RACE reads via MiXCR and lists one record per CDR3 protein. The table includes approximately 1.5 million distinct CDR3 sequences, approximately 43% detected once. The specimen sequenced was blood. All receptors derive from a woman younger than 35 in good health.

Here the CDR3 DNA reads TGTGCCAGCAGTGGGGTTGGTAGGGCAGATACGCAGTATTTT. Protein product: CASSGVGRADTQYF. The chain couples TRBV2 to TRBJ2-3, with no clear D. The CDR3 extends over 14 amino acids. Germline V gene data show CDR1 as SNHLY and CDR2 as FYNNEI. V lost 4 bases and J lost 4, with 12 bases in between.

This clonotype was seen a few times. The chain carries TRBV15 and TRBJ2-1; D is unresolved. The CDR3 spans 14 residues. With 0 bases removed from V and 5 bases from J, the gap between germline ends came to 8 bases. CDR1 and CDR2 from the germline V gene are LNHNV and YYDKDF (reference sequence). CDR3 nucleotide sequence: TGTGCCACCAGCAGAGATTCAGTTAACAATGAGCAGTTCTTC. Amino acids: CATSRDSVNNEQFF. Together with reference TRBV15 and TRBJ2-1, the CDR3 gives the full variable domain: DAMVIQNPRYQVTQFGKPVTLSCSQTLNHNVMYWYQQKSSQAPKLLFHYYDKDFNNEADTPDNFQSRRPNTSFCFLDIRSPGLGDTAMYLCATSRDSVNNEQFFGPGTRLTVL.

V gene TRBV28 combines with J gene TRBJ2-7; 7 nucleotides line up with TRBD2. Germline assignment: CDR1 MDHEN and CDR2 SYDVKM. After removal of 6 bases from V and 0 bases from J, the junction contained 11 bases not matched to a gene. The CDR3 sequence is 16 residues long. The CDR3 protein is CASSPIGTTISYEQYF. CDR3 DNA: TGTGCCAGCAGCCCCATCGGGACTACCATCTCCTACGAGCAGTACTTC. The complete variable domain, with remaining parts taken from reference TRBV28 and TRBJ2-7, reads DVKVTQSSRYLVKRTGEKVFLECVQDMDHENMFWYRQDPGLGLRLIYFSYDVKMKEKGDIPEGYSVSREKKERFSLILESASTNQTSMYLCASSPIGTTISYEQYFGPGTRLTVT.

This clonotype has only a few counts. The J gene is TRBJ2-1, the V gene TRBV20-1; 12 bases align to TRBD2. CDR3 length equals 15 residues. Trimming cost V 0 bases and J 7 bases; bases outside gene matches: 4. CDR1 is DFQATT, CDR2 SNEGSKA, per germline (reference sequence). CDR3 DNA: TGCAGTGCTAGAGATCGACTAGCGGGGGATAATGAGCAGTTCTTC. This translates into CSARDRLAGDNEQFF.

The chain joins TRBV6-2 or TRBV6-3 to TRBJ2-1, with 7 positions matching TRBD1. Trimming took 2 bases from V and 5 from J; bases not matched to a gene: 6. Germline V lookup: CDR1 MNHEY, CDR2 SVGEGT. The CDR3 has 15 residues. The CDR3 here is CASSYGQGVDNEQFF. The CDR3 region has the DNA TGTGCCAGCAGTTACGGGCAGGGGGTCGACAATGAGCAGTTCTTC.